The 16 T cell receptor beta chains below come from one sample, sequenced in a study of cytomegalovirus exposure and HLA in healthy donors. The PCR had 60 Vbeta and 13 Jbeta primers. Only in-frame clones appear in the TCRdb table, and some are missing; sequencing was by immunoSEQ multiplex PCR. The sample includes about 160,000 clones, around 67% seen only once; the top ten take 3.5% to 5.5%. Sequencing used PBMCs. The receptor set was obtained from a woman aged 18 to 35 in good health and CMV-seropositive.

CDR3: CASSPLQHMNTEAFF. The CDR3 region has the DNA TGCGCCAGCAGCCCTCTACAGCACATGAACACTGAAGCTTTCTTT. V and J are TRBV5-1 and TRBJ1-1; D not resolved. The CDR3 totals 15 residues. The germline V and J ends were trimmed by 4 bases and 0 bases, with 13 bases remaining between them. The V gene's germline CDR1 is SGHRS and CDR2 YFSETQ. Complete variable domain (other parts from reference TRBV5-1 and TRBJ1-1): KAGVTQTPRYLIKTRGQQVTLSCSPISGHRSVSWYQQTPGQGLQFLFEYFSETQRNKGNFPGRFSGRQFSNSRSEMNVSTLELGDSALYLCASSPLQHMNTEAFFGQGTRLTVV.

There are a few counts of this clone. The genes are TRBV7-9 and TRBJ2-1, with D possibly being TRBD2 (6 bases). The CDR3 loop spans 16 amino acids. V shed 6 bases and J shed 4 bases, with 19 bases lying between them. Germline V gene data show CDR1 as SEHNR and CDR2 as FQNEAQ (reference sequence). The CDR3 bases are TGTGCCAGCAGTCCGGGGGTATACCCCCCGTACAATGAGCAGTTCTTC. This sequence encodes CASSPGVYPPYNEQFF.

The chain links TRBV27 to TRBJ2-7; D gene ambiguous. With 8 bases removed from V and 5 bases from J, the gap between germline ends came to 10 bases. CDR3 length equals 11 residues. Germline CDR1 MNHEY, CDR2 SMNVEV (reference sequence). The CDR3 sequence is CASQYKNEQYF. The CDR3 coding sequence is TGTGCCAGCCAATACAAAAACGAGCAGTACTTC.

The chain carries TRBV25-1 and TRBJ2-1, with D perhaps matching TRBD1 (6 bases). The V end lost 6 bases, the J end lost 0 bases, and 15 bases lay between the germline ends. CDR3 length: 16 residues. The V gene's germline CDR1 is MGHDK and CDR2 SYGVNS. The CDR3 loop is CASSPLRGSSYNEQFF. The CDR3, as DNA: TGTGCCAGCAGCCCCCTTAGGGGGAGCTCCTACAATGAGCAGTTCTTC. The whole variable domain, filled in from reference TRBV25-1 and TRBJ2-1, reads EADIYQTPRYLVIGTGKKITLECSQTMGHDKMYWYQQDPGMELHLIHYSYGVNSTEKGDLSSESTVSRIRTEHFPLTLESARPSHTSQYLCASSPLRGSSYNEQFFGPGTRLTVL.

This clone was counted between two and nine times. The CDR3 sequence is CASSLQGWNEKLFF. The CDR3 DNA is TGCGCCAGCAGCTTACAGGGATGGAATGAAAAACTGTTTTTT. The gene calls are TRBV5-1 and TRBJ1-4; the D gene is possibly TRBD1 (6 bases). CDR1 and CDR2 from the germline V gene are SGHRS and YFSETQ. Trimming removed 2 bases at V and 5 bases at J, with 10 bases between. The CDR3 is 14 amino acids.

The chain uses TRBV21-1 and TRBJ2-3; the table gives TRBD2 as D, unverified against the DNA. TRBV21-1 is a pseudogene segment. This CDR3 is 10 amino acids long. Here the CDR3 reads CAPRGDTQYF. The CDR3 region has the DNA TGTGCCCCCCGGGGAGATACGCAGTATTTT.

The chain uses TRBV7-3 and TRBJ2-7, with D tentatively TRBD1 (6 bases). Trimming took 4 bases from V and 2 from J, leaving 9 bases between them. Germline assignment: CDR1 SGHTA and CDR2 FQGTGA. The CDR3 totals 13 residues. The CDR3 loop is CASSSSGAYEQYF. The CDR3 region has the DNA TGTGCCAGCAGCTCCTCAGGGGCCTACGAGCAGTACTTC.

This clone was detected once. The identical CDR3 is also encoded by other nucleotide sequences in the sample. The rearrangement joins TRBV6-1 to TRBJ1-2; TRBD1 matches 7 bases. The CDR3 is 13 amino acids. The junction had 1 base not matched to a gene; V was cut back by 3 bases and J by 3 bases. Germline assignment: CDR1 MNHNS and CDR2 SASEGT. CDR3 amino acids: CASSETGYYGYTF. The CDR3 coding sequence is TGTGCCAGCAGTGAGACAGGGTACTATGGCTACACCTTC.

A single count supports this clone. The chain combines TRBV7-3 with TRBJ2-1; D is possibly TRBD2 (6 bases). CDR3 size: 16 residues. CDR1 is SGHTA and CDR2 is FQGTGA in the germline V gene. V lost 2 bases, J lost 4 bases, and 15 bases lay in between. CDR3 region: CASSLYRGEIYNEQFF. Here the CDR3 DNA reads TGTGCCAGCAGCTTATACCGCGGGGAGATATACAATGAGCAGTTCTTC.

V usage is TRBV18 and J usage is TRBJ1-3, with D tentatively TRBD1 (6 bases). CDR1 is KGHSH and CDR2 is LQKENI in the germline V gene. CDR3 size: 18 residues. V was shortened by 3 bases and J by 0 bases, with 18 bases between the two germline ends. DNA for the CDR3: TGTGCCAGCTCACCTCTAGGGGGACAAAGATCCTCTGGAAACACCATATATTTT. It is translated as CASSPLGGQRSSGNTIYF.

V gene TRBV4-1 combines with J gene TRBJ1-5; D might be TRBD1 (6 bases). Germline values: CDR1 MGHRA, CDR2 YSYEKL. The CDR3 has 16 residues. Trimming shortened V by 1 base and J by 4 bases, and 14 bases separated the two germline ends. The DNA of the CDR3 is TGCGCCAGCAGCCAAGTGTCACAGGGAACAAATCAGCCCCAGCATTTT. Its protein product is CASSQVSQGTNQPQHF.

This clone appeared a few times. The chain is built from TRBV10-3 and TRBJ2-3; TRBD1 matches 9 bases. J lost 3 bases, V lost 0 bases, and 7 bases had no gene match. The CDR3 is made up of 17 amino acids. CDR1 and CDR2 (germline): ENHRY, SYGVKD. The CDR3 nucleotides are TGTGCCATCAGTGAGTCGACCGGGACAGGGATGACAGATACGCAGTATTTT. It encodes CAISESTGTGMTDTQYF.

In this sample, this clone turned up once. This chain connects TRBV25-1 to TRBJ2-5, with D perhaps matching TRBD2 (6 bases). The V end lost 1 base, the J end lost 5 bases, and 14 bases lay between the germline ends. Germline V CDR1 and CDR2: MGHDK, SYGVNS. The CDR3 contains 15 residues. The chain's CDR3 is CASSEWAGRQETQYF. In DNA, the CDR3 is TGTGCCAGCAGTGAATGGGCAGGGAGGCAGGAGACCCAGTACTTC.

The rearrangement links TRBV2 to TRBJ2-3, with 7 nucleotides matching TRBD2. Per germline, CDR1 SNHLY and CDR2 FYNNEI. This CDR3 spans 15 amino acids. V shed 3 bases and J 2 bases; nucleotides not matched to a gene: 5. CDR3 loop: CASSDGGGHTDTQYF. CDR3 bases: TGTGCCAGCAGTGACGGGGGAGGGCACACAGATACGCAGTATTTT.

This sequence joins TRBV10-3 and TRBJ1-5; D might be TRBD1 (5 bases). Germline V gene sequence: CDR1 ENHRY, CDR2 SYGVKD. V was pared by 0 bases and J by 6 bases, with 9 bases between. There are 14 residues in the CDR3. CDR3 in amino acids: CAISESAGRQPQHF. The CDR3 DNA reads as TGTGCCATCAGTGAGTCGGCGGGGCGTCAGCCCCAGCATTTT.

This clone has just a few counts. The chain links TRBV27 to TRBJ2-2, with 11 bases matching TRBD1. J lost 8 bases, V lost 8 bases, and 4 bases had no gene match. The CDR3 sequence is 13 residues long. Per the germline V gene, CDR1 is MNHEY and CDR2 is SMNVEV (reference sequence). CDR3 loop: CASADRGQGELFF. CDR3 in DNA: TGTGCCAGCGCGGACAGGGGGCAAGGGGAGCTGTTTTTT.